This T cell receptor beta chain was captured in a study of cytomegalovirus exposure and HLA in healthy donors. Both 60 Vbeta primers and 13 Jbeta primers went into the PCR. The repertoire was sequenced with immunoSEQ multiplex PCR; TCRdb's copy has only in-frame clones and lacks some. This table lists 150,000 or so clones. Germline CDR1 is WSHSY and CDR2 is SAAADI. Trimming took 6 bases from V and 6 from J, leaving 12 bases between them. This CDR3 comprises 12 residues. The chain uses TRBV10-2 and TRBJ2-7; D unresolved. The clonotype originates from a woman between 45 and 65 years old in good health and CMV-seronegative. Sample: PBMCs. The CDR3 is CASSPGIAEQYF. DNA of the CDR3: TGCGCCAGCAGCCCGGGTATTGCCGAGCAGTACTTC.